These T cell receptor beta chains were read from a single sample in a study of vaccination and CD4 T cells after COVID-19. What these receptors recognize is not known. TCRdb used MiXCR to reprocess the PCR reads, holding one entry per CDR3 protein. The sample contains 9,500 or so distinct CDR3 sequences, over 25% of which appear only once. Sequencing input: CD4+ T cells from blood, cultured in vitro. These receptors were obtained from a human donor in good health. The conserved cysteine and the conserved F or W are not part of the CDR3 here.

CDR3 length: 12
V gene: TRBV18
CDR3 protein: ASSPGAPQETQY

CDR3 length: 11
V gene: TRBV28
CDR3 protein: ASRTTGDTEAF

CDR3 length: 14
V gene: TRBV19
CDR3 protein: AALTTGTGGNQPQH

CDR3 length: 9
V gene: TRBV6-1
CDR3 protein: ASTDLSGYT

CDR3 length: 10
V gene: TRBV2
CDR3 protein: ASQNRPQGLF

CDR3 length: 11
V gene: TRBV9
CDR3 protein: ASSVQGDNEQF

CDR3 length: 13
V gene: TRBV24-1
CDR3 protein: ATSDRGSIGGEQY

CDR3 length: 13
V gene: TRBV5-4
CDR3 protein: ASSLSGRATYEQY

CDR3 length: 13
V gene: TRBV7-7
CDR3 protein: ASARDRGRNSPLH

CDR3 length: 15
V gene: TRBV18
CDR3 protein: ASSPPLLRSSYNEQF

CDR3 length: 13
V gene: TRBV7-2
CDR3 protein: ASSRLDMDTGELF

CDR3 length: 15
V gene: TRBV25-1
CDR3 protein: ASSEPGTGGWVSPLH

CDR3 length: 10
V gene: TRBV30
CDR3 protein: AWSVAGTTQY

CDR3 length: 11
V gene: TRBV11-1
CDR3 protein: ASSPVGANVLT

CDR3 length: 13
V gene: TRBV20-1
CDR3 protein: SAPLPGLGTDTQY

CDR3 length: 10
V gene: TRBV28
CDR3 protein: ASSPRTSGYT

CDR3 length: 14
V gene: TRBV20-1
CDR3 protein: SAGKVRREGRDTQY

CDR3 length: 12
V gene: TRBV19
CDR3 protein: ASSETGRTDTQY

CDR3 length: 13
V gene: TRBV6-4
CDR3 protein: ASSDSSGSYNEQF

CDR3 length: 12
V gene: TRBV7-6
CDR3 protein: ASSNPATAEKLF

CDR3 length: 8
V gene: TRBV29-1
CDR3 protein: SVHGDIQY